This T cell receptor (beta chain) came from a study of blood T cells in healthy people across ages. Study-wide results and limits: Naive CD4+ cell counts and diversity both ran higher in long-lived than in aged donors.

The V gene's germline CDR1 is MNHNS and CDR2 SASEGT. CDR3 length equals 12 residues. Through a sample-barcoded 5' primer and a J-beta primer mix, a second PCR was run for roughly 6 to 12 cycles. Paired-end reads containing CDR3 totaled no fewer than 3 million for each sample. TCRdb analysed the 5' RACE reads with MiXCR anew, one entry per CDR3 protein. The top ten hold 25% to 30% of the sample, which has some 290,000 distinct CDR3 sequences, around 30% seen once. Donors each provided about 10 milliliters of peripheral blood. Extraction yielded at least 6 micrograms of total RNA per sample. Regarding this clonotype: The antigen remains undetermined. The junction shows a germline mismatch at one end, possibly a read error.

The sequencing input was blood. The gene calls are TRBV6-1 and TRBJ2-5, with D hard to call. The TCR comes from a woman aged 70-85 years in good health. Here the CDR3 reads CASGRFQETRYF. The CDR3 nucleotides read TGTGCCAGCGGCCGCTTCCAAGAGACCCGGTACTTC.